A single sample is the source of the 2 T cell receptor beta chains below, sequenced in a study of T cell responses to AZD1222 COVID-19 vaccine. This table comes from immunoSEQ multiplex PCR, and its TCRdb copy is limited to in-frame clones, with some not included. The repertoire has more than 110,000 clones, over 90% of them found once; the top ten carry just over 5%. The sequencing here drew on peripheral blood, taken on day 0 of AZD1222 vaccination. The receptors derive from an adult in good health.

The rearrangement links TRBV28 to TRBJ2-1; D is tentatively TRBD1 or TRBD2 (6 bases each). The CDR3 runs 16 residues. Trimming cost V 5 bases and J 6 bases, with 20 bases left between them. Germline loops: CDR1 MDHEN, CDR2 SYDVKM. CDR3: CASSPGTGEGGNEQFF. The CDR3 region has the DNA TGTGCCAGCAGTCCCGGGACTGGGGAAGGGGGCAATGAGCAGTTCTTC.

This clone appeared a single time. V usage is TRBV6-5 and J usage is TRBJ2-3; 8 nucleotides agree with TRBD1. The germline V gene encodes CDR1 MNHEY and CDR2 SVGAGI. V lost 6 bases and J lost 2; bases outside the gene matches: 4. CDR3 length equals 14 residues. CDR3 loop: CASRRTGHTDTQYF. The CDR3 DNA reads as TGTGCCAGCAGGAGGACAGGGCACACAGATACGCAGTATTTT.